Many counts were recorded for the clone carrying this T cell receptor (beta chain). This sample stems from a study of T-cell reconstitution after alpha-beta-depleted transplantation in children. Unique molecular identifiers were incorporated when the TCRbeta library was constructed. TCRdb used MiXCR to reprocess the PCR reads, holding one entry per CDR3 protein. The profile covers around 370,000 distinct CDR3 sequences, with 15% to 20% appearing a single time and around two fifths taken by the ten largest. The specimen comprised PBMCs, mostly from graft donor cells, sampled 360 days after TCRalphabeta/CD19-depleted stem cell transplant. The TCR comes from a male patient between 2 and 15 years old who had a stem cell transplant for acute lymphoblastic leukemia, so the T cells may come from the graft donor.

As DNA, the CDR3 is TGTGCCAGCAGTTATTTAGGGAGCTCCTACAATGAGCAGTTCTTC. Encoded protein: CASSYLGSSYNEQFF. V is TRBV6-2 or TRBV6-3 and J is TRBJ2-1, with D perhaps TRBD2 (5 bases). The germline V gene encodes CDR1 MNHEY and CDR2 SVGEGT. The CDR3 sequence is 15 residues long. Trimming shortened V by 3 bases and J by 0 bases, and 9 bases separated the two germline ends.